These 6 T cell receptor beta chains were all obtained from the same sample, sequenced in a study of OX40 agonist ivuxolimab in advanced cancers. Produced via immunoSEQ multiplex PCR; TCRdb's table is partial and in-frame only. Among roughly 81,000 clones listed, approximately 90% were seen once. This material consisted of CD4+ or CD8+ T cells sorted from blood, taken in a trial of the OX40 agonist ivuxolimab. The origin of the receptors is an adult with an advanced solid tumor such as melanoma, head and neck, liver or kidney cancer.

J is TRBJ2-3 and V is TRBV10-1; maybe TRBD2 (7 bases). The CDR3 sequence is 13 residues long. Germline CDR1 reads WNHNN; CDR2 reads SYGVQD (reference sequence). With 0 bases removed from V and 9 bases from J, the gap between germline ends came to 10 bases. Here the CDR3 DNA reads TGCGCCAGCAGTGAGTCGGGGGGGCTCACGCAGTATTTT. Amino acids: CASSESGGLTQYF.

The J gene is TRBJ2-3, the V gene TRBV25-1, with TRBD2 identical over 7 bases. Germline CDR1 and CDR2: MGHDK and SYGVNS. This CDR3 has 14 amino acids. The V gene end was trimmed by 4 bases and the J gene end by 7 bases; junction bases not matched to a gene: 8. CDR3 in DNA: TGTGCCAGCAGTGCAGCGGGAATCGGTAATACGCAGTATTTT. Translated, it gives CASSAAGIGNTQYF.

The chain is built from TRBV7-6 and TRBJ2-5, with 8 nucleotides matching TRBD2. V lost 0 bases, J lost 4 bases, and 4 bases stayed unmatched. This CDR3 has 15 residues. Germline CDR1 reads SGHVS; CDR2 reads FNYEAQ. This CDR3 reads CASSLAYGGGETQYF. Written as DNA, the CDR3 is TGTGCCAGCAGCTTAGCGTACGGGGGGGGAGAGACCCAGTACTTC.

The chain uses TRBV10-2 and TRBJ1-2; D gene unclear. Germline CDR1 WSHSY, CDR2 SAAADI. This CDR3 has 15 residues. Trimming pared 0 bases from V and 2 bases from J, leaving 10 bases between. The CDR3 is CASSESTRLNYGYTF. CDR3 nucleotides: TGCGCCAGCAGTGAGTCGACCAGGTTAAACTATGGCTACACCTTC.

This chain uses TRBV11-2 with TRBJ1-1, with TRBD1 matching over 8 bases. CDR1 and CDR2 (germline): SGHAT, FQNNGV. After removal of 5 bases from V and 0 bases from J, the junction contained 8 bases not matched to a gene. There are 16 residues in the CDR3. CDR3 DNA: TGTGCCAGCAGCGCACGGACAGGGAAGGTGAACACTGAAGCTTTCTTT. This gives the protein CASSARTGKVNTEAFF.

This clone was detected only a few times. The CDR3 region has the DNA TGTGCCAGCAGCCCGGGCCCTTACAATGAGCAGTTCTTC. Translation gives CASSPGPYNEQFF. The rearrangement joins TRBV9 to TRBJ2-1, with D unclear. This CDR3 is 13 amino acids long. V was shortened by 4 bases and J by 4 bases, with 9 bases between the two germline ends. Germline V gene data show CDR1 as SGDLS and CDR2 as YYNGEE.